These 25 T cell receptor beta chains were sequenced from one sample in a study of blood T cell repertoires in COVID-19 (dated by TCRdb to the early 2020s). Libraries were made using the immunoSEQ multiplex PCR assay. Drawn from immuneACCESS, this table holds only the in-frame rearrangements with V and J called that TCRdb kept. Clones are partly lost; checked studies trace under half to an unresolved V gene and leave the rest unexplained. The sample yields over 250,000 clones; roughly nine tenths were counted once. In total, the top ten clones hold approximately 2% of the sample. Specimen: peripheral blood. The receptors stem from a woman aged 25 to 39 with COVID-19, enrolled during active disease.

On this clone itself: The sample carries other DNA sequences with the same CDR3. The gene calls are TRBV27 and TRBJ1-3; tentative D call: TRBD1 (6 bases). CDR1 and CDR2 from the germline V gene are MNHEY and SMNVEV (reference sequence). This CDR3 has 14 amino acids. With 0 bases removed from V and 3 bases from J, the gap between germline ends came to 6 bases. CDR3 nucleotides: TGTGCCAGCAGTTTATCAGGGGGTGGAAACACCATATATTTT. This sequence encodes CASSLSGGGNTIYF.

The chain carries TRBV24-1 and TRBJ2-2; TRBD2 matches 11 bases. CDR1 and CDR2 from the germline V gene are KGHDR and SFDVKD. After removal of 7 bases from V and 3 bases from J, the junction contained 12 bases not matched to a gene. This CDR3 has 18 amino acids. This chain's CDR3 is CATSGGVAGGPDTGELFF. The CDR3 DNA follows: TGTGCCACCAGCGGAGGAGTAGCGGGAGGGCCCGACACCGGGGAGCTGTTTTTT.

CDR3 sequence: CASRTSGSHEQYF. The CDR3 DNA reads as TGTGCCAGCCGGACTAGCGGGAGCCACGAGCAGTACTTC. The gene calls are TRBV6-5 and TRBJ2-7; 13 bases line up with TRBD2. This CDR3 has 13 amino acids. After removal of 8 bases from V and 5 bases from J, the junction contained 3 bases not matched to a gene. Germline CDR1 is MNHEY and CDR2 is SVGAGI.

The chain combines TRBV14 with TRBJ1-6, with D possibly matching TRBD1 (6 bases). The CDR3 length is 15 residues. The germline CDR1 and CDR2 sequences are SGHDN and FVKESK. V was cut by 2 bases and J by 5 bases, with 10 bases left in between. CDR3 region: CASSQRQADNSPLHF. CDR3 bases: TGTGCCAGCAGCCAAAGACAGGCCGATAATTCACCCCTCCACTTT. The full variable domain, its missing parts supplied by reference TRBV14 and TRBJ1-6, is EAGVTQFPSHSVIEKGQTVTLRCDPISGHDNLYWYRRVMGKEIKFLLHFVKESKQDESGMPNNRFLAERTGGTYSTLKVQPAELEDSGVYFCASSQRQADNSPLHFGNGTRLTVT.

The chain is built from TRBV29-1 and TRBJ1-5, with D hard to call. Trimming took off 8 bases at V and 9 bases at J, with 8 bases between the two ends. CDR1 and CDR2 from the germline V gene are SQVTM and ANQGSEA. CDR3 length equals 9 residues. Written as DNA, the CDR3 is TGCAGCCCCATTAGGCCCCAGCATTTT. Translation: CSPIRPQHF. Variable domain in full (rest from reference TRBV29-1 and TRBJ1-5): SAVISQKPSRDICQRGTSLTIQCQVDSQVTMMFWYRQQPGQSLTLIATANQGSEATYESGFVIDKFPISRPNLTFSTLTVSNMSPEDSSIYLCSPIRPQHFGDGTRLSIL.

CDR3 protein: CASTRDSAGGEAFF. CDR3 bases: TGTGCCAGTACTAGGGACAGTGCGGGGGGTGAAGCTTTCTTT. The chain recombines TRBV19 with TRBJ1-1, with TRBD1 matching over 7 bases. The CDR3 is made up of 14 amino acids. J gave up 7 bases and V 7 bases, and 12 bases lay outside the gene matches. Germline assignment: CDR1 LNHDA and CDR2 SQIVND (reference sequence).

The rearrangement uses TRBV10-1 and TRBJ1-5; no firm D call. Looked up from germline, CDR1 is WNHNN and CDR2 is SYGVQD (reference sequence). The CDR3 spans 13 residues. Trimming left V 5 bases short and J 6 bases short, with 11 bases between. The CDR3 is CASSSSYGQPQHF. CDR3 nucleotides: TGCGCCAGCAGTTCGAGTTACGGTCAGCCCCAGCATTTT.

This clone was seen a handful of times. In DNA form, the CDR3 reads TGTGCCAGCAGCCCCCGACTAGCGGGAATGGATACGCAGTATTTT. Amino acid sequence: CASSPRLAGMDTQYF. This chain links TRBV7-3 with TRBJ2-3, with TRBD2 matching over 11 bases. This CDR3 region has 15 residues. The junction had 7 bases not matched to a gene; V was cut back by 5 bases and J by 6 bases. Germline V CDR1 and CDR2: SGHTA, FQGTGA.

This clone was found a few times. The chain recombines TRBV3-1 (or the pseudogene TRBV3-2) with TRBJ2-3, with 7 bases identical to TRBD2. V lost 0 bases, J lost 2 bases, and 11 bases stayed unmatched. This CDR3 spans 18 amino acids. In germline, CDR1 is LGHDT, CDR2 YNNKEL (reference sequence). CDR3: CASSQEGEASGPTDTQYF. The CDR3 DNA follows: TGTGCCAGCAGCCAAGAGGGGGAGGCTAGCGGCCCCACAGATACGCAGTATTTT.

This chain links TRBV28 with TRBJ1-3, with D tentatively TRBD1 (6 bases). Trimming cost V 2 bases and J 4 bases, with 15 bases left between them. Germline V gene sequence: CDR1 MDHEN, CDR2 SYDVKM. The CDR3 extends over 16 amino acids. The CDR3, as DNA: TGTGCCAGCAGTTTAACCGGGACATATTCAGGAAACACCATATATTTT. Protein sequence: CASSLTGTYSGNTIYF.

The chain employs TRBV27 and TRBJ2-1; D remains unclear. The CDR3 loop spans 12 amino acids. Germline loops: CDR1 MNHEY, CDR2 SMNVEV (reference sequence). V was pared by 1 base and J by 5 bases, with 3 bases between. CDR3 sequence: CASSLLNNEQFF. Written as DNA, the CDR3 is TGTGCCAGCAGTTTATTAAACAATGAGCAGTTCTTC.

This clone was detected a few times. The V call is TRBV10-3, the J call TRBJ2-7, with D possibly matching TRBD1 (6 bases). The V end lost 6 bases, the J end lost 0 bases, and 12 bases lay between the germline ends. CDR3 length equals 14 residues. The germline CDR1 and CDR2 sequences are ENHRY and SYGVKD. CDR3 nucleotide sequence: TGTGCCATCAGCCCCGGACAGTTCTCCTACGAGCAGTACTTC. Residues: CAISPGQFSYEQYF.

This clone was recorded only once. This rearrangement joins TRBV10-3 to TRBJ1-5, with 9 bases aligning to TRBD1. V shed 2 bases, J shed 4 bases, and the junction held 0 bases outside the gene matches. Germline CDR1 is ENHRY and CDR2 is SYGVKD. The CDR3 has 14 residues. CDR3 protein: CAISEDRGNQPQHF. In DNA, the CDR3 is TGTGCCATCAGTGAGGACAGGGGGAATCAGCCCCAGCATTTT.

The rearrangement uses TRBV30 and TRBJ2-5; TRBD2 is a possible D gene (6 bases). V shed 7 bases and J shed 1 base, with 13 bases lying between them. This CDR3 is 13 amino acids long. The V gene's germline CDR1 is GTSNPN and CDR2 SVGIG (reference sequence). DNA of the CDR3: TGTGCCTACGAACCGGGACTCCAAGAGACCCAGTACTTC. This gives the protein CAYEPGLQETQYF.

CDR3 loop: CAIMVGGVGYGYTF. The CDR3 coding sequence is TGTGCCATCATGGTCGGAGGGGTTGGGTATGGCTACACCTTC. The J gene is TRBJ1-2, the V gene TRBV10-3; weak D call: TRBD1 (5 bases). Germline CDR1 reads ENHRY; CDR2 reads SYGVKD. The CDR3 is made up of 14 amino acids. V was pared by 7 bases and J by 5 bases, with 17 bases between.

This chain joins TRBV5-1 and TRBJ2-2, with 10 nucleotides matching TRBD2. Germline assignment: CDR1 SGHRS and CDR2 YFSETQ. J was trimmed by 7 bases and V by 0 bases; bases with no gene match: 9. The CDR3 sequence is 17 residues long. The CDR3 nucleotides read TGCGCCAGCAGCTTGGGTCCTAGCGGGAGATCGGGCGGGGAGCTGTTTTTT. Amino acids: CASSLGPSGRSGGELFF.

This clone was seen just once. V is TRBV7-2 and J is TRBJ1-2; D gene ambiguous. Trimming cost V 5 bases and J 3 bases, with 13 bases left between them. The CDR3 is 14 residues long. The germline V gene encodes CDR1 SGHTA and CDR2 FQGNSA. This CDR3 reads CASSREATDYGYTF. CDR3 sequence (DNA): TGTGCCAGCAGCCGCGAGGCAACGGACTATGGCTACACCTTC. The full variable domain, its missing parts supplied by reference TRBV7-2 and TRBJ1-2, is GAGVSQSPSNKVTEKGKDVELRCDPISGHTALYWYRQSLGQGLEFLIYFQGNSAPDKSGLPSDRFSAERTGGSVSTLTIQRTQQEDSAVYLCASSREATDYGYTFGSGTRLTVV.

The gene calls are TRBV7-2 and TRBJ2-3; maybe TRBD2 (6 bases). Per germline, CDR1 SGHTA and CDR2 FQGNSA. V lost 3 bases and J lost 1, with 11 bases in between. The CDR3 contains 15 residues. The CDR3 region has the DNA TGTGCCAGCAGCTTCCAGGGACTCCGCACAGATACGCAGTATTTT. Translating it yields CASSFQGLRTDTQYF.

With respect to this clone: Distinct nucleotide sequences in the sample also encode this CDR3. The chain uses TRBV6-5 and TRBJ1-1, with 8 nucleotides matching TRBD1. Germline-derived CDR1 and CDR2 are MNHEY and SVGAGI. The CDR3 is 13 amino acids. The trim removed 6 bases at V and 4 bases at J, leaving 4 bases unmatched. CDR3 protein: CASSRDRGTEAFF. CDR3 nucleotides: TGTGCCAGCAGCAGAGACAGGGGCACTGAAGCTTTCTTT.

This sequence joins TRBV18 and TRBJ2-7, with TRBD1 identical over 9 bases. The CDR3 is 15 amino acids. V dropped 6 bases and J dropped 3; count of bases not matched to a gene: 9. Germline values: CDR1 KGHSH, CDR2 LQKENI. For the CDR3, the DNA is TGTGCCAGCTCTGCCGGACAGGGGCAAATCTACGAGCAGTACTTC. It encodes CASSAGQGQIYEQYF.

This rearrangement joins TRBV13 to TRBJ2-1, with D maybe TRBD2 (6 bases). CDR1 is PRHDT, CDR2 FYEKMQ, per germline (reference sequence). V gave up 4 bases and J gave up 8 bases, with 9 bases separating them. The CDR3 is 12 residues long. The CDR3 region has the DNA TGTGCCAGCAGCTCGCGGGAAGATGAGCAGTTCTTC. Translating it yields CASSSREDEQFF.

CDR3 amino acids: CASSLPGGAGANVLTF. The CDR3 nucleotides are TGTGCCAGCAGTTTACCCGGGGGTGCCGGGGCCAACGTCCTGACTTTC. The chain carries TRBV28 and TRBJ2-6; weak D call: TRBD2 (6 bases). The germline V gene has CDR1 MDHEN and CDR2 SYDVKM. V lost 2 bases and J 4 bases, leaving 12 bases between the germline ends. The CDR3 is 16 amino acids.

V gene TRBV9 combines with J gene TRBJ1-1; D possibly corresponds to TRBD1 (6 bases). This CDR3 has 14 residues. Trimming cost V 0 bases and J 5 bases, with 11 bases left between them. Germline CDR1 and CDR2: SGDLS and YYNGEE. CDR3 DNA: TGTGCCAGCAGCGTAGATCAGGGGCGGACTGAAGCTTTCTTT. Amino acid sequence: CASSVDQGRTEAFF.

The V gene is TRBV10-3, the J gene TRBJ2-7, with 8 bases matching TRBD1. The CDR3 covers 16 residues. Unmatched junction bases numbered 10, after V lost 0 bases and J lost 6 bases. Looked up from germline, CDR1 is ENHRY and CDR2 is SYGVKD. DNA of the CDR3: TGTGCCATCAGTGAGTCGGCGCCAGGGGGCCAAGGCGAGCAGTACTTC. This sequence encodes CAISESAPGGQGEQYF.

The rearrangement uses TRBV7-9 and TRBJ1-1; possibly TRBD1 for D (6 bases). Germline CDR1 SEHNR, CDR2 FQNEAQ (reference sequence). V was shortened by 5 bases and J by 3 bases, with 10 bases between the two germline ends. The CDR3 is 13 amino acids. CDR3 sequence reads: CASSEGQHTEAFF. CDR3 sequence (DNA): TGTGCCAGCAGCGAGGGACAACACACTGAAGCTTTCTTT.